This TCR beta chain was profiled in a study of Ad26.COV2.S vaccination and SARS-CoV-2 variants (dated by TCRdb to the early 2020s). Some background on the complete study: Vaccine-arm donors were drawn from COV1001, a multicentre, randomized, double-blind, placebo-controlled phase I-IIa trial of Ad26.COV2.S in healthy adults. The TCR-sequenced set comprised around 30 samples: about 19 Ad26.COV2.S vaccine recipients, 5 placebo recipients and 8 SARS-CoV-2 convalescent individuals. The specificity and breadth of SARS-CoV-2-reactive T cell receptors after Ad26.COV2.S vaccination were assessed by TCRbeta repertoire sequencing. Trial participants were randomized into five groups of five, in which low-dose or high-dose Ad26.COV2.S was given once or twice, or placebo was given on both occasions. Investigators did not know the trial group allocation while performing experiments and assessing outcomes. Dosing of Ad26.COV2.S was intramuscular, at either 5x10^10 or 1x10^11 viral particles, delivered as one shot or as two shots spaced 56 days apart.

In this sample, this clone turned up once. Its target antigen remains unknown. The input lacks base qualities; no much larger clone sits a single base away. The treatment or condition tag for this specimen amounts to: some 20 received Ad26.COV2.S at low or high dose, single or two shots; roughly five received placebo; per-sample allocation not given. For vaccine and placebo recipients, the sequenced repertoires came from samples collected on day 63 after the first injection. Between 29 July and 7 August 2020, Cohort 1b enrolled approximately 26 adults aged 18-55 years at one site in Boston, USA. Ad26.COV2.S consisted of a replication-incompetent adenovirus type 26 vector by which a prefusion-stabilized SARS-CoV-2 spike protein from the original Wuhan strain was expressed. TCRbeta CDR3 regions were sequenced with the immunoSEQ Assay. After extraction, genomic DNA underwent amplification by bias-controlled multiplex PCR, followed by high-throughput sequencing. As for the authors' bioinformatics: To quantify the absolute abundance of every unique TCRbeta CDR3 region, sequences were collapsed and filtered. Usable DNA was measured by amplifying reference genes present in all nucleated cells, and TCRbeta template counts were normalized to that usable DNA to estimate T cell fraction. Repertoire TCRs were annotated as SARS-CoV-2-specific when V gene, CDR3 amino acid sequence and J gene were exactly matched to a known reactive TCR set. The reference SARS-CoV-2 TCR set came from MIRA and was filtered for enrichment in COVID-19-positive ImmuneCODE repertoires, removing public or cross-reactive TCRs. Drawing on the MIRA antigens, annotated TCRs were analysed further at the level of specific ORF or position within ORF. Breadth was defined as annotated unique rearrangements over total unique productive rearrangements; depth was the summed frequency of those rearrangements. Two-sided Wilcoxon rank-sum tests were applied when comparing TCR breadth between groups. TCRdb holds this immuneACCESS table with in-frame rearrangements only. Some clones are missing; in checked studies, unresolved V genes explain under half, and the rest has no known cause. The DNA gave D and trimming, while V, J and clone size come from that table. The sample contains some 370,000 clones, 83% of them found a single time. Together, the top ten hold around 7.4% of the sample.

Including the terminal cysteine and phenylalanine, the CDR3 comprises 11 residues. Here the CDR3 DNA is all that survives: 33 bases in frame from base 1. Trimming costs V 6 bases and J 5 bases, and their ends lie 7 bases apart. The germline V gene gives CDR1 as MNHEY and CDR2 as SVGAGI. Here is what the overall study found, with its caveats: After vaccination, substantial breadth of spike-specific CD8+ and CD4+ T cell responses was reported. The study was not powered to compare responses between vaccine doses or regimens. Comparable non-spike TCR breadth was observed between vaccine and placebo recipients, consistent with only spike being contained in the vaccine. According to the authors, total T cell responses may have been underestimated by the TCR breadth and depth analyses. Compared with placebo recipients, Ad26.COV2.S recipients showed higher spike-specific TCR breadth (P = 0.0014).

This sequence uses TRBV6-5 and TRBJ2-5; the D gene is unclear. Sequences were derived from peripheral blood, sampled in a trial of Ad26.COV2.S vaccine versus placebo. This sequence originates from a person between 18 and 65 years old who received the Ad26.COV2.S COVID-19 vaccine or a placebo. The nucleotide sequence reads TGTGCCAGCAGATTCGTGGAGACCCAGTACTTC. Its amino acids are CASRFVETQYF.